The sequence of this T cell receptor (beta chain) was determined in a study of cytomegalovirus exposure and HLA in healthy donors. Study at large: Of the donors genotyped, several hundred in all, less than 90% fell in the Caucasian-associated ancestry cluster.

The CDR3 has 14 residues. Trimming removed 6 bases from V and 8 bases from J, with 14 bases in between. Germline CDR1 LGHNT, CDR2 FRNRAP. Details on this clone: What it binds is unknown.

PCR involved 60 Vbeta and 13 Jbeta primers. The assay was immunoSEQ multiplex PCR, and TCRdb's table has in-frame clones only and misses some. The sample has around 50,000 clones; roughly 60% are singletons. Study results and limitations: Exclusion as indistinguishable affected some V segments, including TRBV6-2 and TRBV6-3. More clonal expansion characterized HLA-associated TCR beta chains than equally common others in a later analysis.

The sequence derives from a human donor in good health. Sequencing was performed on PBMCs. The chain carries TRBV12-5 and TRBJ1-6; D call uncertain. CDR3 sequence reads: CASGPGEAYSPLHF. The CDR3 DNA follows: TGTGCTAGTGGCCCCGGGGAGGCCTATTCACCCCTCCACTTT. The full variable domain, with the rest looked up from reference TRBV12-5 and TRBJ1-6, is DARVTQTPRHKVTEMGQEVTMRCQPILGHNTVFWYRQTMMQGLELLAYFRNRAPLDDSGMPKDRFSAEMPDATLATLKIQPSEPRDSAVYFCASGPGEAYSPLHFGNGTRLTVT.